The 24 T cell receptor beta chains below come from one sample, sequenced in a study of CD8 T cells in Susac syndrome (dated by TCRdb to between 2018 and 2021). The method was the immunoSEQ multiplex PCR assay. RNA was extracted using the RNeasy kit, and roughly 0.5 to 1 microgram was reverse transcribed with random hexamers. TCRdb's own reprocessing of the public reads used fastp at Q25 and MiXCR and kept productive beta chains. All rows with the same CDR3 protein become a single entry with the most common DNA and genes. The sample records more than 150,000 distinct CDR3 sequences, under 95% of which are singletons. 0.08% of the sample is held by the ten biggest clonotypes. Specimen: CD4+ T cells from PBMCs. The receptors were sampled from a human donor in good health.

The chain couples TRBV18 to TRBJ2-1, with D perhaps matching TRBD1 (5 bases). The CDR3 is made up of 17 amino acids. V lost 0 bases and J 7 bases, leaving 19 bases between the germline ends. The germline V gene has CDR1 KGHSH and CDR2 LQKENI. The CDR3 sequence is CASSPPHGGGARNEQFF. The CDR3 region has the DNA TGTGCCAGCTCACCACCCCACGGTGGTGGGGCGCGAAATGAGCAGTTCTTC.

This rearrangement joins TRBV6-2 or TRBV6-3 to TRBJ2-7; D might be TRBD1 or TRBD2, each matching 6 bases. The V end was cut by 5 bases, the J end by 1 base, with 15 bases between. Germline-derived CDR1 and CDR2 are MNHEY and SVGEGT. The length of the CDR3 is 15 residues. The chain's CDR3 is CASSPLGGASYEQYF. The CDR3 coding sequence is TGTGCCAGCAGTCCCCTCGGGGGCGCTTCCTACGAGCAGTACTTC.

V and J are TRBV7-2 and TRBJ1-5; D remains unclear. Trimming removed 2 bases at V and 7 bases at J, with 15 bases between. CDR1 SGHTA and CDR2 FQGNSA come from the germline V gene. The CDR3 covers 15 residues. CDR3 in amino acids: CASSLRGGGGQPQHF. The DNA of the CDR3 is TGTGCCAGCAGCTTACGGGGAGGTGGTGGGCAGCCCCAGCATTTT.

The chain is built from TRBV7-3 and TRBJ2-2; the D gene could be TRBD1 or TRBD2 (5 bases each). The CDR3 totals 14 residues. Per germline, CDR1 SGHTA and CDR2 FQGTGA. The V and J ends lost 3 bases and 4 bases respectively, with 9 bases between them. CDR3 residues: CASSLGTATGELFF. The CDR3 nucleotides are TGTGCCAGCAGCTTGGGGACGGCCACCGGGGAGCTGTTTTTT. The full variable domain, completed using reference TRBV7-3 and TRBJ2-2, is GAGVSQTPSNKVTEKGKYVELRCDPISGHTALYWYRQSLGQGPEFLIYFQGTGAADDSGLPNDRFFAVRPEGSVSTLKIQRTERGDSAVYLCASSLGTATGELFFGEGSRLTVL.

This chain connects TRBV7-2 to TRBJ1-3; D is perhaps TRBD1 (6 bases). Germline V gene lookup returns CDR1 SGHTA and CDR2 FQGNSA. Trimming pared 1 base from V and 0 bases from J, leaving 19 bases between. The CDR3 length is 19 residues. The DNA for the CDR3 is TGTGCCAGCAGCTTAGACCGAAAACAGGGCAGAGCCTCTGGAAACACCATATATTTT. Translation gives CASSLDRKQGRASGNTIYF.

This chain connects TRBV5-6 to TRBJ2-7; D remains unclear. The V gene's germline CDR1 is SGHDT and CDR2 YYEEEE. The length of the CDR3 is 14 residues. V was trimmed by 0 bases and J by 6 bases, leaving 13 bases between them. In DNA, the CDR3 is TGTGCCAGCAGCTTGGCCGGGCGAGGTCTCGAGCAGTACTTC. Translated, it gives CASSLAGRGLEQYF. Variable domain in full (rest from reference TRBV5-6 and TRBJ2-7): DAGVTQSPTHLIKTRGQQVTLRCSPKSGHDTVSWYQQALGQGPQFIFQYYEEEERQRGNFPDRFSGHQFPNYSSELNVNALLLGDSALYLCASSLAGRGLEQYFGPGTRLTVT.

The chain uses TRBV20-1 and TRBJ1-3; D remains unclear. From germline, CDR1 is DFQATT and CDR2 SNEGSKA (reference sequence). The CDR3 consists of 17 residues. The V gene lost 0 bases and the J gene lost 0 bases, with 15 bases spanning the gap. The CDR3 loop reads CSARDSASLHSGNTIYF. The CDR3 DNA follows: TGCAGTGCTAGAGATTCCGCAAGTCTACACTCTGGAAACACCATATATTTT.

The CDR3 spells CASSIWGWQETQYF. DNA for the CDR3: TGTGCCAGTAGTATATGGGGGTGGCAAGAGACCCAGTACTTC. V gene TRBV19 combines with J gene TRBJ2-5, with D possibly called TRBD1 or TRBD2 (5 bases each). V was pared by 2 bases and J by 2 bases, with 9 bases between. CDR3 size: 14 residues. Germline CDR1 reads LNHDA; CDR2 reads SQIVND (reference sequence).

The chain has TRBV7-2 and TRBJ1-3, with 8 bases lining up with TRBD1. CDR1 is SGHTA and CDR2 is FQGNSA in the germline V gene. The length of the CDR3 is 15 residues. Germline trimming cut 7 bases from V and 1 base from J; bases unmatched to any gene: 6. The CDR3 loop is CASTGTGLSGNTIYF. The CDR3 region has the DNA TGTGCCAGCACGGGGACAGGACTTTCTGGAAACACCATATATTTT.

The rearrangement links TRBV20-1 to TRBJ1-6; D is unclear. V was cut by 5 bases and J by 7 bases, with 12 bases left in between. The CDR3 has 13 residues. Germline CDR1 is DFQATT and CDR2 is SNEGSKA (reference sequence). Written as DNA, the CDR3 is TGCAGTGCTCCCTGGGGAGCGAATTCACCCCTCCACTTT. Residues: CSAPWGANSPLHF.

The rearrangement joins TRBV2 to TRBJ1-2; 11 bases are a match to TRBD1. Unmatched junction bases numbered 15, after V lost 9 bases and J lost 6 bases. Per the germline V gene, CDR1 is SNHLY and CDR2 is FYNNEI. CDR3 length: 16 amino acids. The DNA of the CDR3 is TGTGCCAGAAAAGGGACGTCATTGGACAGGGGGCATGGCTACACCTTC. It yields the protein CARKGTSLDRGHGYTF.

The chain recombines TRBV12-3 or TRBV12-4 with TRBJ2-7; TRBD1 matches at 8 bases. With 5 bases clipped from V and 2 bases from J, the junction kept 8 bases outside the gene matches. The CDR3 runs 15 residues. CDR3 protein: CASSRRTGRTYEQYF. CDR3 in DNA: TGTGCCAGCAGTCGACGGACAGGGAGAACCTACGAGCAGTACTTC.

The rearrangement uses TRBV2 and TRBJ2-2, with D tentatively TRBD1 (6 bases). Germline CDR1 is SNHLY and CDR2 is FYNNEI. The CDR3 runs 14 residues. V lost 4 bases, J lost 5 bases, and 11 bases lay in between. CDR3 protein: CASSGQAPTGELFF. The CDR3 coding sequence is TGTGCCAGCAGTGGACAGGCCCCTACCGGGGAGCTGTTTTTT.

The chain employs TRBV28 and TRBJ2-5; D is ambiguous. CDR3 length equals 13 residues. Germline V gives CDR1 MDHEN, CDR2 SYDVKM. Trimming cost V 5 bases and J 3 bases, with 10 bases left between them. The CDR3 spells CASSAWAKETQYF. CDR3 in DNA: TGTGCCAGCAGTGCTTGGGCCAAAGAGACCCAGTACTTC.

The J gene is TRBJ2-5, the V gene TRBV7-2; TRBD1 might be the D (5 bases). This CDR3 is built from 12 residues. Trimming shortened V by 5 bases and J by 5 bases, and 9 bases separated the two germline ends. CDR1 and CDR2 (germline): SGHTA, FQGNSA. The CDR3 loop reads CASSPNRETQYF. Written as DNA, the CDR3 is TGTGCCAGCAGCCCTAACAGGGAGACCCAGTACTTC.

The V gene is TRBV6-1, the J gene TRBJ1-1; no reliable D call. V shed 2 bases and J shed 3 bases, with 10 bases lying between them. Per the germline V gene, CDR1 is MNHNS and CDR2 is SASEGT. This CDR3 spans 14 amino acids. CDR3 region: CASSEWPPDTEAFF. Here the CDR3 DNA reads TGTGCCAGCAGTGAATGGCCACCGGACACTGAAGCTTTCTTT.

This clonotype was observed a single time. The rearrangement links TRBV7-2 to TRBJ1-2, with D uncertain. In germline, CDR1 is SGHTA, CDR2 FQGNSA. The CDR3 has 13 amino acids. The V end lost 5 bases, the J end lost 7 bases, and 14 bases lay between the germline ends. In DNA, the CDR3 is TGTGCCAGCAGCGTAAACTCAGGAAGTGGCTACACCTTC. It encodes CASSVNSGSGYTF.

The rearrangement joins TRBV7-9 to TRBJ1-5; D is uncertain. V was trimmed by 4 bases and J by 1 base, leaving 8 bases between them. This CDR3 comprises 14 residues. CDR1 SEHNR and CDR2 FQNEAQ come from the germline V gene (reference sequence). CDR3 residues: CASSSAGSNQPQHF. The CDR3 nucleotides are TGTGCCAGCAGCTCCGCGGGGAGCAATCAGCCCCAGCATTTT.

This chain connects TRBV6-5 to TRBJ2-7; D might be TRBD1 (6 bases). CDR3 length: 13 amino acids. Germline V CDR1 and CDR2: MNHEY, SVGAGI. Trimming took 8 bases from V and 5 from J, leaving 16 bases between them. The CDR3 is CASHRTEFHEQYF. In DNA, the CDR3 is TGTGCCAGCCACCGGACAGAATTTCACGAGCAGTACTTC.

This chain links TRBV7-9 with TRBJ2-1; 9 bases match TRBD2. The CDR3 is 16 amino acids. Per germline, CDR1 SEHNR and CDR2 FQNEAQ (reference sequence). With V trimmed by 7 bases and J by 8 bases, 15 bases remained unmatched. The CDR3 here is CASNLGERGEADEQFF. CDR3 bases: TGTGCCAGCAACCTAGGGGAGCGGGGGGAGGCGGATGAGCAGTTCTTC.

This clonotype was seen only once. J is TRBJ2-7 and V is TRBV24-1; 9 bases are shared with TRBD1. The CDR3 has 16 amino acids. Trimming took 4 bases from V and 6 from J; bases not matched to a gene: 12. Germline CDR1 and CDR2: KGHDR and SFDVKD. CDR3 DNA sequence: TGTGCCACCAGTGACCAGCCGGGACAGGGTTCCCCCGAGCAGTACTTC. It encodes CATSDQPGQGSPEQYF.

The chain combines TRBV2 with TRBJ2-3; 7 nucleotides match TRBD2. Trimming cost V 11 bases and J 4 bases; bases outside gene matches: 9. The germline V gene encodes CDR1 SNHLY and CDR2 FYNNEI. The CDR3 runs 13 residues. The CDR3 is CAGRRETPDTQYF. The CDR3 DNA reads TGTGCCGGGCGGCGGGAGACCCCAGATACGCAGTATTTT.

V and J are TRBV2 and TRBJ1-2; TRBD1 aligns across 9 bases. After removal of 7 bases from V and 2 bases from J, the junction contained 17 bases not matched to a gene. The germline CDR1 and CDR2 sequences are SNHLY and FYNNEI. The CDR3 extends over 18 amino acids. DNA of the CDR3: TGTGCCAGCAACTATTTAGTAATGGGACAGGGTCAAAACTATGGCTACACCTTC. Its protein is CASNYLVMGQGQNYGYTF.

The chain uses TRBV6-4 and TRBJ2-6; 9 bases are a match to TRBD1. CDR1 is MRHNA and CDR2 is SNTAGT in the germline V gene. V gave up 5 bases and J gave up 12 bases; unmatched junction bases: 8. The CDR3 runs to 14 residues. The CDR3 loop is CASSPDRGSSVLTF. As DNA, the CDR3 is TGTGCCAGCAGTCCGGACAGGGGATCTTCCGTCCTGACTTTC.